These 29 T cell receptor beta chains came from one sample sequenced in a study of blood T cell repertoires in COVID-19. The method was immunoSEQ multiplex PCR; TCRdb's version includes in-frame clones alone and lacks a portion of them. The sample contains around 160,000 clones, 65% to 85% of which appear only once. Source material: PBMCs or T cells enriched from blood (not recorded which). These receptors were obtained from a woman aged 60-75 years who had recovered from COVID-19.

The rearrangement joins TRBV7-9 to TRBJ2-1, with 9 nucleotides matching TRBD2. J was trimmed by 4 bases and V by 2 bases; bases with no gene match: 3. The CDR3 runs 15 residues. Germline CDR1 reads SEHNR; CDR2 reads FQNEAQ (reference sequence). DNA for the CDR3: TGTGCCAGCAGCTTAATCGCGGGGGGGTACAATGAGCAGTTCTTC. It is translated as CASSLIAGGYNEQFF.

This chain uses TRBV20-1 with TRBJ1-2; unclear D gene. The CDR3 consists of 11 residues. Trimming took 6 bases from V and 8 from J, leaving 13 bases between them. Per the germline V gene, CDR1 is DFQATT and CDR2 is SNEGSKA (reference sequence). CDR3 sequence (DNA): TGCAGTGCCCCCCGGCCGGGGGGCTACACCTTC. As protein: CSAPRPGGYTF.

Concerning this clone: Other DNA sequences from this sample encode an identical CDR3 as well. The rearrangement joins TRBV5-1 to TRBJ2-7; tentatively, D is TRBD1 (5 bases). This CDR3 is 13 amino acids long. Trimming shortened V by 3 bases and J by 0 bases, and 7 bases separated the two germline ends. Germline loops: CDR1 SGHRS, CDR2 YFSETQ. The CDR3 DNA is TGCGCCAGCAGCTCGGACAACTCCTACGAGCAGTACTTC. Translation gives CASSSDNSYEQYF.

The sample holds a few counts of this clone. This chain connects TRBV29-1 to TRBJ2-2, with a possible D match to TRBD2 (6 bases). V was trimmed by 5 bases and J by 0 bases, leaving 10 bases between them. The CDR3 extends over 14 amino acids. In germline, CDR1 is SQVTM, CDR2 ANQGSEA. DNA of the CDR3: TGCAGCGTTAGGCTAGCGTCGAACACCGGGGAGCTGTTTTTT. Translating it yields CSVRLASNTGELFF.

The chain links TRBV28 to TRBJ2-4; D remains ambiguous. Trimming shortened V by 6 bases and J by 8 bases, and 20 bases separated the two germline ends. CDR3 length equals 15 residues. Germline CDR1 reads MDHEN; CDR2 reads SYDVKM. CDR3 DNA: TGTGCCAGCAGCTCATCAGCCCCCAGAACAGACATTCAGTACTTC. Encoded protein: CASSSSAPRTDIQYF. Drawing the rest from reference TRBV28 and TRBJ2-4, the complete variable domain is DVKVTQSSRYLVKRTGEKVFLECVQDMDHENMFWYRQDPGLGLRLIYFSYDVKMKEKGDIPEGYSVSREKKERFSLILESASTNQTSMYLCASSSSAPRTDIQYFGAGTRLSVL.

V and J are TRBV5-1 and TRBJ1-1; no definite D call. The CDR3 sequence is 13 residues long. Trimming took 5 bases from V and 5 from J, leaving 13 bases between them. Germline CDR1 reads SGHRS; CDR2 reads YFSETQ. The CDR3 loop is CASSITTGTEAFF. Here the CDR3 DNA reads TGCGCCAGCAGTATTACTACGGGTACTGAAGCTTTCTTT.

The count of this clone is one. This chain connects TRBV5-1 to TRBJ1-1, with 7 bases fitting TRBD1. CDR1 is SGHRS and CDR2 is YFSETQ in the germline V gene. CDR3 length equals 13 residues. After removal of 2 bases from V and 4 bases from J, the junction contained 2 bases not matched to a gene. The CDR3 DNA reads TGCGCCAGCAGCTTCCGGACAGGCACTGAAGCTTTCTTT. It is translated as CASSFRTGTEAFF.

This sequence joins TRBV27 and TRBJ2-2, with 9 bases matching TRBD1. Germline-derived CDR1 and CDR2 are MNHEY and SMNVEV (reference sequence). This CDR3 region has 16 residues. V gave up 6 bases and J gave up 5 bases; unmatched junction bases: 10. The CDR3 DNA sequence: TGTGCCAGCAGGGGTTGGGACAGGGTAGTGACCGGGGAGCTGTTTTTT. Translation gives CASRGWDRVVTGELFF.

This chain links TRBV5-1 with TRBJ1-6, with 9 bases fitting TRBD1. With V trimmed by 2 bases and J by 7 bases, 4 bases remained unmatched. The germline CDR1 and CDR2 sequences are SGHRS and YFSETQ. The CDR3 consists of 15 residues. In nucleotides, the CDR3 is TGCGCCAGCAGCTTAACAGGGGGCTTAAATTCACCCCTCCACTTT. It is translated as CASSLTGGLNSPLHF.

The chain has TRBV4-2 and TRBJ2-5; D is perhaps TRBD2 (6 bases). The germline gives CDR1 LGHNA, CDR2 YNFKEQ. The CDR3 is 16 amino acids. V lost 1 base and J 4 bases, leaving 16 bases between the germline ends. For the CDR3, the DNA is TGTGCCAGCAGCCAAGGAACGGCGGGGCGTAGAGAGACCCAGTACTTC. Translating it yields CASSQGTAGRRETQYF.

This clone was counted once. The CDR3 reads CASSPGTTGDGYTF. In DNA form, the CDR3 reads TGTGCCAGCAGCCCCGGGACGACGGGGGATGGCTACACCTTC. The chain couples TRBV7-3 to TRBJ1-2, with a possible D match to TRBD1 (5 bases). The CDR3 sequence is 14 residues long. The germline CDR1 and CDR2 sequences are SGHTA and FQGTGA. V was pared by 5 bases and J by 6 bases, with 16 bases between.

The table lists this clone with a few counts. V is TRBV2 and J is TRBJ1-5, with D possibly being TRBD1 (6 bases). This CDR3 region has 16 residues. The germline V gene has CDR1 SNHLY and CDR2 FYNNEI. Trimming took 0 bases from V and 6 from J, leaving 15 bases between them. CDR3 residues: CASSEALRGRGQPQHF. The CDR3 DNA follows: TGTGCCAGCAGTGAAGCGCTTCGGGGCAGGGGTCAGCCCCAGCATTTT.

This chain uses TRBV5-4 with TRBJ1-2, with TRBD1 matching 9 bases. Trimming at V came to 1 base and at J to 7 bases, leaving 5 bases not matched to a gene. The CDR3 is 14 amino acids. Per the germline V gene, CDR1 is SGHNT and CDR2 is YYREEE (reference sequence). The CDR3 bases are TGTGCCAGCAGCTTGAAACAGGGGGCAGCTGGCTACACCTTC. This encodes CASSLKQGAAGYTF.

The chain is built from TRBV24-1 and TRBJ2-3; D possibly corresponds to TRBD2 (5 bases). V was pared by 2 bases and J by 0 bases, with 26 bases between. The CDR3 consists of 21 residues. CDR1 and CDR2 from the germline V gene are KGHDR and SFDVKD. CDR3 sequence: CATSDSSAGARPQTSTDTQYF. In DNA, the CDR3 is TGTGCCACCAGTGATTCCTCCGCGGGCGCCCGCCCTCAAACTAGCACAGATACGCAGTATTTT.

The gene calls are TRBV30 and TRBJ2-3, with D perhaps TRBD1 (7 bases). This CDR3 region has 15 residues. CDR1 is GTSNPN, CDR2 SVGIG, per germline (reference sequence). V lost 0 bases and J lost 4, with 14 bases in between. The CDR3 DNA follows: TGTGCCTGGAGTGTAGGGGGCGGGACTGCAGATACGCAGTATTTT. It encodes CAWSVGGGTADTQYF.

This clone was counted a single time. V usage is TRBV7-9 and J usage is TRBJ1-5; a weak D match, TRBD1 (5 bases). Deletions cut 4 bases from V and 1 base from J, with 11 bases between. The CDR3 has 15 amino acids. Germline lookup yields CDR1 SEHNR and CDR2 FQNEAQ (reference sequence). The CDR3 DNA reads TGTGCCAGCAGCTCGGGGGTAATCAGCAATCAGCCCCAGCATTTT. This encodes CASSSGVISNQPQHF.

The CDR3 loop reads CASSLEGVRSPLHF. In DNA form, the CDR3 reads TGCGCCAGCAGCTTGGAAGGGGTGCGTTCACCCCTCCACTTT. The chain couples TRBV5-1 to TRBJ1-6, with D perhaps matching TRBD1 (5 bases). Germline loops: CDR1 SGHRS, CDR2 YFSETQ. The CDR3 consists of 14 residues. Trimming took off 0 bases at V and 9 bases at J, with 10 bases between the two ends. Full variable domain (missing parts from reference TRBV5-1 and TRBJ1-6): KAGVTQTPRYLIKTRGQQVTLSCSPISGHRSVSWYQQTPGQGLQFLFEYFSETQRNKGNFPGRFSGRQFSNSRSEMNVSTLELGDSALYLCASSLEGVRSPLHFGNGTRLTVT.

The chain combines TRBV4-2 with TRBJ1-1, with D uncertain. The CDR3 consists of 16 residues. Germline loops: CDR1 LGHNA, CDR2 YNFKEQ. Trimming shortened V by 1 base and J by 1 base, and 13 bases separated the two germline ends. CDR3 in amino acids: CASSQGNAGWNTEAFF. Written as DNA, the CDR3 is TGTGCCAGCAGCCAAGGAAACGCAGGATGGAACACTGAAGCTTTCTTT.

This chain joins TRBV19 and TRBJ1-5, with D possibly being TRBD1 (5 bases). This CDR3 is built from 18 residues. The V gene lost 3 bases and the J gene lost 4 bases, with 22 bases spanning the gap. Germline CDR1 LNHDA, CDR2 SQIVND (reference sequence). This CDR3 is CASSMGPPGGDVNQPQHF. DNA of the CDR3: TGTGCCAGTAGTATGGGCCCTCCCGGAGGGGACGTGAATCAGCCCCAGCATTTT.

This chain connects TRBV21-1 to TRBJ1-2; TRBD1 was called by the table and not checked on the DNA. TRBV21-1 is annotated as a pseudogene. The CDR3 loop spans 15 amino acids. The CDR3 loop reads CASSRRKDRGYGYTF. The CDR3 DNA follows: TGTGCCAGCAGCAGGCGTAAGGACAGGGGATATGGCTACACCTTC.

The chain employs TRBV25-1 and TRBJ1-5, with 7 bases fitting TRBD1. J lost 2 bases, V lost 6 bases, and 4 bases had no gene match. This CDR3 spans 14 amino acids. Germline V gene sequence: CDR1 MGHDK, CDR2 SYGVNS. The CDR3 is CASRQTGRNQPQHF. DNA of the CDR3: TGTGCCAGCAGGCAGACAGGGCGCAATCAGCCCCAGCATTTT.

The rearrangement joins TRBV11-3 to TRBJ2-1; possibly TRBD1 for D (5 bases). Germline values: CDR1 SGHNT, CDR2 YENEEA. CDR3 size: 15 residues. Trimming removed 0 bases at V and 0 bases at J, with 6 bases between. This CDR3 reads CASSLETGSYNEQFF. CDR3 nucleotide sequence: TGTGCCAGCAGCTTAGAAACAGGCTCCTACAATGAGCAGTTCTTC. The complete variable domain, with remaining parts taken from reference TRBV11-3 and TRBJ2-1, reads EAGVVQSPRYKIIEKKQPVAFWCNPISGHNTLYWYLQNLGQGPELLIRYENEEAVDDSQLPKDRFSAERLKGVDSTLKIQPAELGDSAVYLCASSLETGSYNEQFFGPGTRLTVL.

This clone occurred many times. The chain employs TRBV11-2 and TRBJ2-7, with TRBD2 matching 11 bases. Trimming cost V 3 bases and J 5 bases; bases outside gene matches: 9. Germline CDR1 SGHAT, CDR2 FQNNGV. CDR3 length: 16 amino acids. The chain's CDR3 is CASSFPKLAGADEQYF. The CDR3 DNA reads as TGTGCCAGCAGCTTTCCAAAACTAGCGGGAGCTGACGAGCAGTACTTC.

Only one count was recorded for this clone. This chain uses TRBV2 with TRBJ1-2; weak D call: TRBD1 (5 bases). Germline V gives CDR1 SNHLY, CDR2 FYNNEI. The CDR3 covers 14 residues. V was cut by 5 bases and J by 1 base, with 11 bases left in between. CDR3 loop: CASSRLGHNYGYTF. In DNA, the CDR3 is TGTGCCAGCAGTCGGCTAGGACATAACTATGGCTACACCTTC.

This chain connects TRBV5-1 to TRBJ2-5; a weak D match, TRBD1 (6 bases). CDR3 length: 15 amino acids. V was trimmed by 0 bases and J by 5 bases, leaving 14 bases between them. CDR1 and CDR2 (germline): SGHRS, YFSETQ. The CDR3 nucleotides are TGCGCCAGCAGCTTGGATGTAGGGGGTGGCGAGACCCAGTACTTC. Protein sequence: CASSLDVGGGETQYF.

This clone has just one count. The genes are TRBV12-3 or TRBV12-4 and TRBJ2-3; no clear D. This CDR3 has 12 residues. V dropped 3 bases and J dropped 2 bases, with 3 bases sitting between them. The CDR3 DNA is TGTGCCAGCAGTTTCTCCACAGATACGCAGTATTTT. It yields the protein CASSFSTDTQYF.

This rearrangement joins TRBV6-2 or TRBV6-3 to TRBJ1-5, with D possibly matching TRBD1 (5 bases). Trimming stripped 5 bases from V and 6 bases from J, with 14 bases between. Germline CDR1 and CDR2: MNHEY and SVGEGT. The CDR3 runs to 14 residues. The chain's CDR3 is CASSTQVIAQPQHF. CDR3 nucleotides: TGTGCCAGCAGTACACAGGTTATTGCTCAGCCCCAGCATTTT.

The chain joins TRBV5-3 to TRBJ2-1, with 13 bases fitting TRBD2. TRBV5-3 is sorted into the ORF group, with uncertain function. J lost 15 bases, V lost 5 bases, and 11 bases had no gene match. The CDR3 contains 14 residues. The CDR3 DNA sequence: TGTGCCAGAAGAACCGGGACTAGCGGGGATGGGCGGTTCTTC. Protein sequence: CARRTGTSGDGRFF.

V usage is TRBV7-3 and J usage is TRBJ2-1, with 9 bases identical to TRBD1. The CDR3 loop spans 14 amino acids. Per germline, CDR1 SGHTA and CDR2 FQGTGA. Trimming at V came to 4 bases and at J to 14 bases, leaving 12 bases not matched to a gene. CDR3 in amino acids: CASSSVQSGTGKFF. CDR3 nucleotides: TGTGCCAGCAGCTCAGTACAGTCAGGGACAGGGAAGTTCTTC.